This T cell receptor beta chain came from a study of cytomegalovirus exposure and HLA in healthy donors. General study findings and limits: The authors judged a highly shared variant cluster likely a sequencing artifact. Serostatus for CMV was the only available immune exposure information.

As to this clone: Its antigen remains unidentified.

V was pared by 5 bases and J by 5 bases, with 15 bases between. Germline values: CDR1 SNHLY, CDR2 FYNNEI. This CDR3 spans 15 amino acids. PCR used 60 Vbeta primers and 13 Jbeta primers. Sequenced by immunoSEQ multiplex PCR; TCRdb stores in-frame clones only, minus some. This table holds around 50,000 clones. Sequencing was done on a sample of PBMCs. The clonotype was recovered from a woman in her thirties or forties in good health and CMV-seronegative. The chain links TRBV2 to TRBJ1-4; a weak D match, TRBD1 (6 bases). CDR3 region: CASSLWTAGNEKLFF. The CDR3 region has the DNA TGTGCCAGCAGTCTTTGGACAGCGGGGAATGAAAAACTGTTTTTT.